Only one count was recorded for the clone carrying this TCR beta chain. The sample comes from a study of CD8+ T cells in alopecia areata. Across the whole study: The protocol delivered tofacitinib for 6 to 18 months, then withdrew it for 6 months.

Investigators isolated RNA and reverse transcribed it into cDNA to act as the sequencing template. The protocol was immunoSEQ multiplex PCR, while the TCRdb copy is restricted to in-frame clones and leaves out a portion. The data show 150,000 to 200,000 clones, roughly 60% seen once. V was cut by 4 bases and J by 6 bases, with 6 bases left in between. Germline CDR1 reads SQVTM; CDR2 reads ANQGSEA. The CDR3 is 11 amino acids. Indicated treatment: oral pan-JAK inhibitor, 5-10 mg twice daily. The sequence derives from a human donor with alopecia areata. The chain has TRBV29-1 and TRBJ2-2; no firm D call. Sequenced material: CD4+ T cells sorted from blood, taken at week 24, from a patient treated with tofacitinib. Here the CDR3 DNA reads TGCAGCGTTGTTTCGGCCGGGGAGCTGTTTTTT. Translating it yields CSVVSAGELFF.